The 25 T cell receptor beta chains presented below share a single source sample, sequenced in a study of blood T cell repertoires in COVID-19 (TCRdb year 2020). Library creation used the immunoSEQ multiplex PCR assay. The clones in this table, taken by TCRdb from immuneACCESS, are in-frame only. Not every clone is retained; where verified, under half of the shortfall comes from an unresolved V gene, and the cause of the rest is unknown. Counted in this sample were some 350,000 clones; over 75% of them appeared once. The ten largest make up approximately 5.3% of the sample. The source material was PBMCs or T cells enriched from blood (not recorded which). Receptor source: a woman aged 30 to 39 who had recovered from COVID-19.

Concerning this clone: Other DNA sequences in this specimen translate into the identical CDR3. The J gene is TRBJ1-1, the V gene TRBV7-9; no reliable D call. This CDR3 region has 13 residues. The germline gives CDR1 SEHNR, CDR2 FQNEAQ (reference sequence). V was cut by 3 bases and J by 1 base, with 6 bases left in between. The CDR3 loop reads CASSFTGNTEAFF. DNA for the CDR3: TGTGCCAGCAGCTTTACTGGGAACACTGAAGCTTTCTTT.

CDR3 loop: CASSLAHRREAGYTF. CDR3 nucleotides: TGTGCCAGCAGCTTGGCCCACAGGCGCGAAGCCGGCTACACCTTC. The J gene is TRBJ1-2, the V gene TRBV5-6, with a weak D call TRBD1 (5 bases). Trimming took 0 bases from V and 8 from J, leaving 17 bases between them. The CDR3 is 15 residues long. CDR1 and CDR2 (germline): SGHDT, YYEEEE.

The chain's CDR3 is CASRGGVGNQPQHF. Written as DNA, the CDR3 is TGTGCCAGCAGAGGAGGGGTCGGCAATCAGCCCCAGCATTTT. The chain links TRBV21-1 to TRBJ1-5. TRBV21-1 is deemed a pseudogene. The CDR3 has 14 residues.

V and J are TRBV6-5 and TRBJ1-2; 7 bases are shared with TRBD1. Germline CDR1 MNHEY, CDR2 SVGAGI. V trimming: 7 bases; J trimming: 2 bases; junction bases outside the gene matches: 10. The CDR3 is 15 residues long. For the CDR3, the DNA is TGTGCCAGCACAGCGCGGGCAGGGGGAAACTATGGCTACACCTTC. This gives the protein CASTARAGGNYGYTF.

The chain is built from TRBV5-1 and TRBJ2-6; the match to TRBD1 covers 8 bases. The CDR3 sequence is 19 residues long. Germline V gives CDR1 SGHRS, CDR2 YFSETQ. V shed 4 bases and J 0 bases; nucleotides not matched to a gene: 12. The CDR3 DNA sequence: TGCGCCAGCAGCCCCCGTCGGACAGGGACAGACTCTGGGGCCAACGTCCTGACTTTC. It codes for CASSPRRTGTDSGANVLTF.

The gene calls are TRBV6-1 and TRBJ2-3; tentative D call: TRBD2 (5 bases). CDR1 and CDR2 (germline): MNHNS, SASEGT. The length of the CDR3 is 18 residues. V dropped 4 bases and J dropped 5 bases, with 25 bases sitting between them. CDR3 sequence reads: CASSVLFEGSPAGDTQYF. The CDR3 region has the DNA TGTGCCAGCAGTGTACTATTCGAGGGCTCGCCGGCAGGAGATACGCAGTATTTT.

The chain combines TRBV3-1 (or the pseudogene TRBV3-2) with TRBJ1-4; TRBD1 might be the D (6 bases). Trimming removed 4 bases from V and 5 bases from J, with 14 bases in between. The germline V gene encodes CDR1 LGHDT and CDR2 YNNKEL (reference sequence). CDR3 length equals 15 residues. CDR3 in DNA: TGTGCCAGCAGCCCGAAGGGGCAGGGGAATGAAAAACTGTTTTTT. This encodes CASSPKGQGNEKLFF.

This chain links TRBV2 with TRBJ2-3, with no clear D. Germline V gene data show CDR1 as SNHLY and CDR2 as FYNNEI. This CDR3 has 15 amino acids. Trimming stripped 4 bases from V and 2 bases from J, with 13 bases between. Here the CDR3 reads CASSVVRSLTDTQYF. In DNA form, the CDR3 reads TGTGCCAGCAGTGTAGTACGTTCCCTCACAGATACGCAGTATTTT.

The CDR3 region is CASSYDRVVNGYTF. DNA for the CDR3: TGTGCCAGCAGTTACGACAGGGTTGTCAATGGCTACACCTTC. The V gene is TRBV6-5, the J gene TRBJ1-2, with 7 bases identical to TRBD1. Trimming cost V 2 bases and J 6 bases; bases outside gene matches: 6. The CDR3 is 14 residues long. Germline V CDR1 and CDR2: MNHEY, SVGAGI.

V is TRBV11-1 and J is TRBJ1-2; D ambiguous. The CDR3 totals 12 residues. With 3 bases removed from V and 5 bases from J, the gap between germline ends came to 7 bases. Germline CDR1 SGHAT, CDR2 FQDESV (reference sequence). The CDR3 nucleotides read TGTGCCAGCAGCTTCGGAGGGTATGGCTACACCTTC. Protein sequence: CASSFGGYGYTF.

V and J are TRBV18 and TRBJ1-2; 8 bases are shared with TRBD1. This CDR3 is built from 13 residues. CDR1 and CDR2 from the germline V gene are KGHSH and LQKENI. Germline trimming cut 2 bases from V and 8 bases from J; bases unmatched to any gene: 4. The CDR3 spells CASSPGQGMGYTF. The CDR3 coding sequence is TGTGCCAGCTCACCAGGACAGGGCATGGGCTACACCTTC. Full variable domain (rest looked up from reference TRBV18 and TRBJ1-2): NAGVMQNPRHLVRRRGQEARLRCSPMKGHSHVYWYRQLPEEGLKFMVYLQKENIIDESGMPKERFSAEFPKEGPSILRIQQVVRGDSAAYFCASSPGQGMGYTFGSGTRLTVV.

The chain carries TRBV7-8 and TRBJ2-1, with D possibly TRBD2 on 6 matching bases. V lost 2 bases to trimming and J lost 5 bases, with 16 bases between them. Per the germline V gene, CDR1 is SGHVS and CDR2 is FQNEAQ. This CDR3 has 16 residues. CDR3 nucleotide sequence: TGTGCCAGCAGCTTATCACCGGGACTGGAAAACAATGAGCAGTTCTTC. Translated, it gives CASSLSPGLENNEQFF.

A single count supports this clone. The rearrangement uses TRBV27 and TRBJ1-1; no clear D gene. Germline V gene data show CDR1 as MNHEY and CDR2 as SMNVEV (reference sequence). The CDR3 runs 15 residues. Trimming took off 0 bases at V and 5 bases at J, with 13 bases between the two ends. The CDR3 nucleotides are TGTGCCAGCAGTTTATCCGGGAATTGGGGAACTGAAGCTTTCTTT. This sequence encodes CASSLSGNWGTEAFF.

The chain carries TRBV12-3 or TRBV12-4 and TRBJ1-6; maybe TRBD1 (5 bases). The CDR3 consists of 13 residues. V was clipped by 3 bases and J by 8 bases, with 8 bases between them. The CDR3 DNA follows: TGTGCCAGCAGTTTGAAAGGGGATTCACCCCTCCACTTT. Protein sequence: CASSLKGDSPLHF.

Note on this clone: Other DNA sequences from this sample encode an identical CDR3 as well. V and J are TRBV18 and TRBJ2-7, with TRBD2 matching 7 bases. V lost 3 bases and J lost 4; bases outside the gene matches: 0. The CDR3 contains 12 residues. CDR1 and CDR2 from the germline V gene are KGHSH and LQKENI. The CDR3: CASSPGGYEQYF. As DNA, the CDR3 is TGTGCCAGCTCACCGGGAGGGTACGAGCAGTACTTC. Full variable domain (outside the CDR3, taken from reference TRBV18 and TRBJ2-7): NAGVMQNPRHLVRRRGQEARLRCSPMKGHSHVYWYRQLPEEGLKFMVYLQKENIIDESGMPKERFSAEFPKEGPSILRIQQVVRGDSAAYFCASSPGGYEQYFGPGTRLTVT.

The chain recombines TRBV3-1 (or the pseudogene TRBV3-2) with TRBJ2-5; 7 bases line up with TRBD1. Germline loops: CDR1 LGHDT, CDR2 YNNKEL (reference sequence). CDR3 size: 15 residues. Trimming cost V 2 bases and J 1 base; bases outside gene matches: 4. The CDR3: CASSQSGQLQETQYF. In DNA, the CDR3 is TGTGCCAGCAGCCAATCGGGACAGCTCCAAGAGACCCAGTACTTC.

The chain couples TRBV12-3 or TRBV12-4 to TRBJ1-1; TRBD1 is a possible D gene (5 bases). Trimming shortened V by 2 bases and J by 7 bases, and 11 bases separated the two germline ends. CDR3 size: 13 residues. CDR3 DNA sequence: TGTGCCAGCAGTTTATGGGGCGACGGTGAAGCTTTCTTT. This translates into CASSLWGDGEAFF.

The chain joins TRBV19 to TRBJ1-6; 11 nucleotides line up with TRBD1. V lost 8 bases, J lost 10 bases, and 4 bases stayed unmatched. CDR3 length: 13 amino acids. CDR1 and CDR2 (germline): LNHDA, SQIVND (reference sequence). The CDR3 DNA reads TGTGCCAGTGGACAGGGGGCAAAGTCACCCCTCCACTTT. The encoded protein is CASGQGAKSPLHF. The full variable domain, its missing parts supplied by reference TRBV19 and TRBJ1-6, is DGGITQSPKYLFRKEGQNVTLSCEQNLNHDAMYWYRQDPGQGLRLIYYSQIVNDFQKGDIAEGYSVSREKKESFPLTVTSAQKNPTAFYLCASGQGAKSPLHFGNGTRLTVT.

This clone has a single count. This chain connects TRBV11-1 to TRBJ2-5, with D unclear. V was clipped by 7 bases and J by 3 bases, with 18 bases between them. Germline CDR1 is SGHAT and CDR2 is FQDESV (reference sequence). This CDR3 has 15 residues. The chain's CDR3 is CASTYMGLVEETQYF. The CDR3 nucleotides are TGTGCCAGCACCTATATGGGCCTGGTGGAAGAGACCCAGTACTTC.

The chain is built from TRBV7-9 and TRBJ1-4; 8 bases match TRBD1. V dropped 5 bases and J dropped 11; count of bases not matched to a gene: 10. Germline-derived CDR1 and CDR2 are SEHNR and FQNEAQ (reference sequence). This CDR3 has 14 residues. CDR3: CASSEDRGGRKLFF. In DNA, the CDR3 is TGTGCCAGCAGCGAAGACAGGGGAGGAAGGAAACTGTTTTTT.

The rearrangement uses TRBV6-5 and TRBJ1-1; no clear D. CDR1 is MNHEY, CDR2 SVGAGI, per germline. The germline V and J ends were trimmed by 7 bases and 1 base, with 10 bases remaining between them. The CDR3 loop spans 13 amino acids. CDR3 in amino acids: CASMRSKNTEAFF. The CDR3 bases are TGTGCCAGCATGAGAAGTAAGAACACTGAAGCTTTCTTT.

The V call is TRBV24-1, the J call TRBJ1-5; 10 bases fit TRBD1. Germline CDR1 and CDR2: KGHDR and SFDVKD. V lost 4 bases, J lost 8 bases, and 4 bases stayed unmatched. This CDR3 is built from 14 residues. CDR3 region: CATSEGQGSKPQHF. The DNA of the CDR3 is TGTGCCACCAGTGAGGGACAGGGGAGCAAGCCCCAGCATTTT.

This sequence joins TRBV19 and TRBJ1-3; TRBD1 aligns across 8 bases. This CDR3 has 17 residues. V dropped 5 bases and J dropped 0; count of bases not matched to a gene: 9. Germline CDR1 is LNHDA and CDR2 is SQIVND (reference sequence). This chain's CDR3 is CASSGAGTGLSGNTIYF. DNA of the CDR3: TGTGCCAGTAGTGGAGCCGGGACAGGACTCTCTGGAAACACCATATATTTT.

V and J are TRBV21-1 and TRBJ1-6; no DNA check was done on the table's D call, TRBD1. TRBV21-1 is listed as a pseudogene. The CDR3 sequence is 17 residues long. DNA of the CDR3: TGTGCCAGCAGCACAGGGCGCCACTTGGGATTGGTTTCACCCCTCCACTTT. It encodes CASSTGRHLGLVSPLHF.

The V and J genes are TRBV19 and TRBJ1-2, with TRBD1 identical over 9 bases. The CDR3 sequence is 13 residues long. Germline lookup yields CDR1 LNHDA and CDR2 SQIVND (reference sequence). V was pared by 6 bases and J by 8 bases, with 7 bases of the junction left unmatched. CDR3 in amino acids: CASRHRDREGYTF. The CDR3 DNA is TGTGCCAGTAGGCACCGGGACAGGGAAGGCTACACCTTC.